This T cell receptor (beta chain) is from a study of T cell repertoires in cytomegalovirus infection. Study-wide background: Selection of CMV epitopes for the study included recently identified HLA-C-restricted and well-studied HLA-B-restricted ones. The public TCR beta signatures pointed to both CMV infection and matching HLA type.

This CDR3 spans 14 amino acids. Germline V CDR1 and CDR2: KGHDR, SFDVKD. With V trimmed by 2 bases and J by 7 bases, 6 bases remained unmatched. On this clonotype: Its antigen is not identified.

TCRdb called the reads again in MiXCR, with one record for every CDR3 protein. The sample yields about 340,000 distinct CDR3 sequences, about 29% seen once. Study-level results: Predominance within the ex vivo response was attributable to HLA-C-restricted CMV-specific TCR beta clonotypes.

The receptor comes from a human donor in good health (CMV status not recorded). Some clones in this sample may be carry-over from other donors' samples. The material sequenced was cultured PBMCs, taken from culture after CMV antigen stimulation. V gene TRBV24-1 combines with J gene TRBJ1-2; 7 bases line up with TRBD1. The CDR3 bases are TGTGCCACCAGTGATTCGGACAGGCCCAGTGGCTACACCTTC. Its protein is CATSDSDRPSGYTF.